This T cell receptor (beta chain) originates from a study of blood T cell repertoires in COVID-19. Whole-study context: Italy, Spain and the United States were the sources of the convalescent and acute COVID-19 samples. PBMCs, B-cell-depleted T cells, or T cells provided the cDNA or gDNA that made up the material.

As regards this clone: Other DNA sequences in this sample translate to the same CDR3.

V lost 2 bases, J lost 1 base, and 4 bases stayed unmatched. The V gene's germline CDR1 is KGHSH and CDR2 LQKENI. This CDR3 is built from 15 residues. In the authors' methods: The assay estimated nucleated cells by amplifying reference gene primers. The assay was immunoSEQ multiplex PCR, and TCRdb's table has in-frame clones only and misses some. That table gives V, J and clone size, and the DNA gave D and trimming. This sample has approximately 160,000 clones, with roughly 82% found just once. Sequenced: peripheral blood. J is TRBJ2-5 and V is TRBV18; TRBD1 matches at 7 bases. This sequence originates from a woman in her fifties or sixties in a cohort sampled during active or convalescent COVID-19. This CDR3 reads CASSPRGGSQETQYF. The CDR3 bases are TGTGCCAGCTCACCAAGAGGGGGCAGCCAAGAGACCCAGTACTTC.